This TCR beta chain was recovered during a study of T cells in Graves' hyperthyroidism and ophthalmopathy (dated by TCRdb to the late 2010s). The study in broad terms: To identify distinguishing TCR V-J signatures, a discovery cohort of 95 to 100 patients was used, comprising 43 with Graves' ophthalmopathy and some 60 with stable Graves' hyperthyroidism. The approximately 98 discovery patients were randomly divided into training and test sets at a 7:3 ratio. In addition, the study compared T-cell repertoires in thyroid tissue and in blood from about 6 Graves' hyperthyroidism patients. Whether ophthalmopathy could be predicted prospectively was tested in an independent validation cohort made up of approximately 19 hyperthyroidism patients plus 17 patients who later progressed to ophthalmopathy. TCR Vbeta CDR3 sequencing of 135 peripheral blood samples (around 45 ophthalmopathy, 75 or so hyperthyroidism and about 17 progressor patients) is reported in the paper. Once sampling was done, hyperthyroidism patients were given methimazole at a starting dose of 30 mg daily, whereas ophthalmopathy patients were given high-dose intravenous methylprednisolone. Summary of the overall study and its limitations: Most expanded thyroid clonotypes (frequency above 0.001) were also detected in blood, a finding suggesting that blood repertoires may reflect thyroid immune responses. In cross-validation, a model built on a 13 V-J signature told ophthalmopathy apart from stable hyperthyroidism with less than 90% sensitivity and approximately 81% specificity, and in testing the same model reached 80%/75%. During validation, the model predicted progression to ophthalmopathy a median of approximately 6 months ahead of onset, with roughly 65% sensitivity and roughly 75% specificity. No statistical method was used to fix the sample size in advance, and group allocation was not hidden from the investigators.

Amplification of TCR beta CDR3 regions was carried out from RNA transcripts. For the first round of RT-PCR on the TCR CDR3, the HTBI primer set was used together with the Qiagen OneStep RT-PCR kit. Libraries were constructed in a second round of multiplex PCR, after which size selection and purification were carried out. Paired-end sequencing of the libraries was performed with 100 bp reads on an Illumina HiSeq2000. Concerning the study's data processing: Raw data were processed with SOAPnuke, discarding reads with adapters, uncalled bases, mean Phred below 15, or no exact constant-primer or identifier match. High-quality paired reads were merged with COPE v1.2.5, and unique nucleotide sequences were defined as clonotypes. Clonotypes were aligned to IMGT TRBV, TRBD and TRBJ reference segments using MiTCR v1.1. Analysis was restricted to V-J combinations with a frequency above 0.0001, which covered about 99% of repertoires. The TCS score was defined as the ratio of F50 (clonal expansion) to E x V (chaos), calculated using BLOSUM62-based TCRdist between CDR3 peptides within each V-J. Welch's t-statistics and random forest reduced around 520 V-J features to 13, which were used in a naive Bayes classifier (R e1071). The Morisita-Horn index was used to measure how similar the thyroid and blood repertoires were. TCRdb applied fastp at Q25 and MiXCR to the public reads, then kept only in-frame beta chains. Rows with a matching CDR3 protein are joined into one entry that keeps the most common DNA and genes. The V and J calls and clone size are TCRdb's, not the authors'. The sample table shows about 580,000 distinct CDR3 sequences, and about 45% are seen once. The ten most abundant clones make up 7.5% to 8.5% of the sample.

A patient counted as having stable Graves' hyperthyroidism if no progression to ophthalmopathy occurred over 18 months of follow-up. Hyperthyroidism patients were aged 18 to 65 years and newly diagnosed, with disease duration of less than 2 months. Exclusion was applied to patients with uncontrolled infections, other autoimmune diseases, pregnancy or lactation. Clinical symptoms, serum thyroxine and TRAb, thyroid ultrasound, and orbital computed tomography formed the basis for the diagnoses. Total RNA was extracted with Trizol reagent, and quality was checked on an Agilent 2100 Bioanalyzer. On this clonotype: Its antigen is still unknown. No base quality values were provided; no much bigger clone lies one nucleotide off.

The sequenced material came from peripheral blood or thyroid tissue (not recorded which). The sequence derives from a woman younger than 35 with Graves' hyperthyroidism.

The bases read TGCAGCGCTAGACAGGGGGCCAACTACGAGCAGTACTTC. The translation is CSARQGANYEQYF. Recombination connected TRBV29-1 to TRBJ2-7, and 10 junctional nucleotides match TRBD1. The CDR3, cysteine through phenylalanine, is 13 amino acids long. Only CDR3 DNA is held: 39 bases, read in frame from base 1. V and J are trimmed by 7 bases and 3 bases, and the gene matches miss 6 bases of the junction. The CDR1 and CDR2 encoded by the germline V gene are SQVTM and ANQGSEA.